This T cell receptor beta chain was profiled in a study of shared clonotypes between healthy human individuals. Sequencing was performed with immunoSEQ multiplex PCR; in TCRdb, only in-frame clones are kept and a portion is missing. This sample yields a few million clones, of which approximately 96% are seen a single time; 0.1% to 0.15% belongs to the top ten. Deletions cut 0 bases from V and 0 bases from J, with 6 bases between. Germline CDR1 and CDR2: SGHRS and YFSETQ. The CDR3 length is 15 residues. As for this clone: Other DNA sequences in the sample encode the same CDR3.

This rearrangement joins TRBV5-1 to TRBJ2-2; D unresolved. This TCR was sampled from a young man in good health. The material sequenced was naive CD4+ T cells sorted from blood. Subset specified: CD45RA+ positively selected. The DNA of the CDR3 is TGCGCCAGCAGCTTGGGCCCTGCGAACACCGGGGAGCTGTTTTTT. Amino acid sequence: CASSLGPANTGELFF.